A single sample is the source of the 10 T cell receptor beta chains below, sequenced in a study of Ad26.COV2.S vaccination and SARS-CoV-2 variants. Assay: immunoSEQ multiplex PCR; the TCRdb copy retains only in-frame clones and omits some. The sample lists 330,000 or so clones; about 90% were seen once. Treatment specified: around 19 received Ad26.COV2.S at low or high dose, single or two shots; 5 received placebo; per-sample allocation not given. Sampling happened 63 days after the first vaccine or placebo injection. The material sequenced was peripheral blood, taken in a trial of Ad26.COV2.S vaccine versus placebo. These receptors were obtained from a person aged 18-60 years who received the Ad26.COV2.S COVID-19 vaccine or a placebo.

This rearrangement joins TRBV6-2 or TRBV6-3 to TRBJ1-2, with D hard to call. This CDR3 has 19 residues. V gave up 1 base and J gave up 1 base, with 22 bases separating them. CDR1 MNHEY and CDR2 SVGEGT come from the germline V gene. In DNA, the CDR3 is TGTGCCAGCAGTTACTGGAGGGATTCGGTCGGTCCGATTAACTATGGCTACACCTTC. Its protein product is CASSYWRDSVGPINYGYTF.

V is TRBV30 and J is TRBJ1-6, with unresolved D. Germline CDR1 GTSNPN, CDR2 SVGIG (reference sequence). The CDR3 is 12 residues long. With 2 bases removed from V and 16 bases from J, the gap between germline ends came to 15 bases. The CDR3 region is CAWSLNSGNLHF. The DNA for the CDR3 is TGTGCCTGGAGTCTCAACTCCGGGAATCTCCACTTT.

This sequence joins TRBV29-1 and TRBJ1-4; D possibly corresponds to TRBD1 (5 bases). The germline V and J ends were trimmed by 7 bases and 8 bases, with 29 bases remaining between them. The CDR3 runs to 17 residues. The V gene's germline CDR1 is SQVTM and CDR2 ANQGSEA. The CDR3 DNA reads TGCAGCGGTGGAGACAGTTCGGGTTTGGGAAGAAGGGAAAAACTGTTTTTT. Its protein is CSGGDSSGLGRREKLFF.

The chain combines TRBV9 with TRBJ2-1, with 7 bases fitting TRBD2. The CDR3 runs 15 residues. The germline CDR1 and CDR2 sequences are SGDLS and YYNGEE. Losses at the gene ends were 3 bases for V and 2 bases for J; bases not matched to a gene: 5. The CDR3 reads CASSEYSGPYNEQFF. CDR3 nucleotides: TGTGCCAGCAGCGAATATAGCGGGCCCTACAATGAGCAGTTCTTC.

The rearrangement joins TRBV28 to TRBJ2-2, with D hard to call. Trimming cost V 1 base and J 9 bases, with 12 bases left between them. The CDR3 has 14 amino acids. Germline V lookup: CDR1 MDHEN, CDR2 SYDVKM. DNA of the CDR3: TGTGCCAGCAGTTTATCCCCAGGCCCTAGGGAGCTGTTTTTT. Encoded protein: CASSLSPGPRELFF.

This sequence joins TRBV6-5 and TRBJ1-1; D gene unclear. The CDR3 consists of 15 residues. V was clipped by 6 bases and J by 1 base, with 15 bases between them. Germline loops: CDR1 MNHEY, CDR2 SVGAGI. The CDR3 nucleotides are TGTGCCAGCAGGGGTAAGGGCGCAGGGAACACTGAAGCTTTCTTT. Its protein product is CASRGKGAGNTEAFF.

There are a few counts of this clone. J is TRBJ2-1 and V is TRBV5-1; TRBD2 matches 13 bases. Per the germline V gene, CDR1 is SGHRS and CDR2 is YFSETQ. CDR3 length equals 15 residues. J gave up 12 bases and V 7 bases, and 13 bases lay outside the gene matches. CDR3 protein: CASGTDPGLAGPQFF. In DNA, the CDR3 is TGCGCCAGCGGAACGGATCCGGGACTAGCGGGACCGCAGTTCTTC.

A single count supports this clone. The CDR3 DNA follows: TGTGCCAGCAGCCAATCGTTCAGTAGCTCCTACGAGCAGTACTTC. Its protein is CASSQSFSSSYEQYF. V gene TRBV3-1 (or the pseudogene TRBV3-2) combines with J gene TRBJ2-7; D uncertain. V lost 2 bases, J lost 0 bases, and 11 bases lay in between. This CDR3 region has 15 residues. The germline V gene has CDR1 LGHDT and CDR2 YNNKEL (reference sequence).

The chain carries TRBV4-1 and TRBJ1-1; maybe TRBD1 (5 bases). The germline V gene has CDR1 MGHRA and CDR2 YSYEKL. V lost 2 bases, J lost 1 base, and 11 bases lay in between. This CDR3 spans 15 amino acids. Here the CDR3 reads CASSQIGTGNTEAFF. The CDR3 DNA sequence: TGCGCCAGCAGCCAAATCGGAACAGGGAACACTGAAGCTTTCTTT.

This clone occurred once. V usage is TRBV5-6 and J usage is TRBJ1-1; 8 nucleotides match TRBD1. The V gene end was trimmed by 4 bases and the J gene end by 6 bases; junction bases not matched to a gene: 5. This CDR3 region has 13 residues. In germline, CDR1 is SGHDT, CDR2 YYEEEE. CDR3 DNA sequence: TGTGCCAGCAGCAAGACAGGGGAACCTGAAGCTTTCTTT. It translates to CASSKTGEPEAFF.